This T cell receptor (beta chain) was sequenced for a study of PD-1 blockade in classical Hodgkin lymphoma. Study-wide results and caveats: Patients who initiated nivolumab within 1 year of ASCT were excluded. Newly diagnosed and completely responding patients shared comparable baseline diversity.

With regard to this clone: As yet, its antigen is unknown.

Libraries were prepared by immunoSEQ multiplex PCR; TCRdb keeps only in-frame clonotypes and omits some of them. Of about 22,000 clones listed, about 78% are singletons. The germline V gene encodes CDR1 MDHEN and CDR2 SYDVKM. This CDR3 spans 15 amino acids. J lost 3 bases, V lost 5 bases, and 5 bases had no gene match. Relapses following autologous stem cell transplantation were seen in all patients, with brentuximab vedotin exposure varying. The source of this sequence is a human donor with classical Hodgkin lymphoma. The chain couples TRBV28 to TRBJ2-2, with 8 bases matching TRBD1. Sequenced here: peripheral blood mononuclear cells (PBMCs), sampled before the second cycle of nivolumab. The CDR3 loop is CASSRTGGHTGELFF. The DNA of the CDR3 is TGTGCCAGCAGTCGAACAGGGGGTCACACCGGGGAGCTGTTTTTT. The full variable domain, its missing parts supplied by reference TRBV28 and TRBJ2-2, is DVKVTQSSRYLVKRTGEKVFLECVQDMDHENMFWYRQDPGLGLRLIYFSYDVKMKEKGDIPEGYSVSREKKERFSLILESASTNQTSMYLCASSRTGGHTGELFFGEGSRLTVL.